The clone carrying this T cell receptor beta chain was seen only a few times. Its antigen is not identified. Trimming removed 7 bases at V and 0 bases at J, with 12 bases between. The CDR3 contains 14 residues. Per germline, CDR1 MNHNY and CDR2 SVGAGI (reference sequence). This specimen belongs to a study of cytomegalovirus exposure and HLA in healthy donors. General study findings and limits: The study recorded 164 TCR beta chains that were cytomegalovirus-associated. Sequence variants that were highly shared formed a cluster that was likely a sequencing artifact.

It was with 60 Vbeta and 13 Jbeta primers that the PCR ran. Original methodology: In a later analysis, about 9.9 million of 65 million to 90 million unique beta chains occurred in at least two donors. Sequenced by immunoSEQ multiplex PCR; TCRdb stores in-frame clones only, minus some. That table gives V, J and clone size, and the DNA gave D and trimming. The data show around 130,000 clones, just over 70% seen once. The source of this sequence is a woman aged 60-75 years in good health and CMV-seropositive. The V gene is TRBV6-6, the J gene TRBJ1-1, with D unresolved. The sequenced sample consisted of PBMCs. This CDR3 is CASTQEGVNTEAFF. DNA of the CDR3: TGTGCCAGCACCCAGGAGGGAGTGAACACTGAAGCTTTCTTT.